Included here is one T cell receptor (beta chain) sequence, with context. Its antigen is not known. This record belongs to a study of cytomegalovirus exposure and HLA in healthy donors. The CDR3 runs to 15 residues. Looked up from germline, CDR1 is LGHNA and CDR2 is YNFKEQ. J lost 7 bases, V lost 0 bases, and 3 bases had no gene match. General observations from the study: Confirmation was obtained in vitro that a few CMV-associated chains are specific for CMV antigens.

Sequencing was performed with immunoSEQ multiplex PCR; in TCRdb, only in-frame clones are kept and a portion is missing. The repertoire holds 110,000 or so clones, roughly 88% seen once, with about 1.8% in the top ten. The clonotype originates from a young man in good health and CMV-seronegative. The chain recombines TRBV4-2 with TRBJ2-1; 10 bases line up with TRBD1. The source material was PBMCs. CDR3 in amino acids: CASSQDPGQGNEQFF. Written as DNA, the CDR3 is TGTGCCAGCAGCCAAGACCCGGGACAGGGGAATGAGCAGTTCTTC.